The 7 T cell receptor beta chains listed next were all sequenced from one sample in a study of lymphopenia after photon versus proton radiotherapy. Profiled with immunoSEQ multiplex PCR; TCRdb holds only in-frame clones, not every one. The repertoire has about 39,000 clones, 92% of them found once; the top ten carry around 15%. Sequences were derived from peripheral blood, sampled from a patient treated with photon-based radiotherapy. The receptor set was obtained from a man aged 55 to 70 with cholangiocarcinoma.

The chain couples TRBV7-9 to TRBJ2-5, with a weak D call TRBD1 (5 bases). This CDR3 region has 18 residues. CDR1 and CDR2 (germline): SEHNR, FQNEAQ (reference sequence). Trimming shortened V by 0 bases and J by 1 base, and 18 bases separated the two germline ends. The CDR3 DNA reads TGTGCCAGCAGCTTAGCGGGAAGTGCAGGGATCGGCCAAGAGACCCAGTACTTC. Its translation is CASSLAGSAGIGQETQYF. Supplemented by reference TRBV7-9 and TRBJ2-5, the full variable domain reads DTGVSQNPRHKITKRGQNVTFRCDPISEHNRLYWYRQTLGQGPEFLTYFQNEAQLEKSRLLSDRFSAERPKGSFSTLEIQRTEQGDSAMYLCASSLAGSAGIGQETQYFGPGTRLLVL.

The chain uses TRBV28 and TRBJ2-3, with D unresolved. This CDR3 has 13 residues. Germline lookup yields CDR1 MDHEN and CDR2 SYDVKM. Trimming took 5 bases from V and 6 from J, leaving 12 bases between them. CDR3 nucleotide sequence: TGTGCCAGCAGTCGCCGCGGAAGGGATACGCAGTATTTT. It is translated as CASSRRGRDTQYF.

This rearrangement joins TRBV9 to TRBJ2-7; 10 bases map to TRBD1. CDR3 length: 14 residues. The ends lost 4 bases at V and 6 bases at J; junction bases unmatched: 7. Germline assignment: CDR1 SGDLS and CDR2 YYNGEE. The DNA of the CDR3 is TGTGCCAGCAGCAAGGGACAGGGGAACGGCGAGCAGTACTTC. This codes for CASSKGQGNGEQYF.

CDR3 DNA: TGTGCCAGCTCACCGGGTGGAGATCAGCCCCAGCATTTT. Translating it yields CASSPGGDQPQHF. The rearrangement uses TRBV18 and TRBJ1-5; no firm D call. CDR1 and CDR2 from the germline V gene are KGHSH and LQKENI. This CDR3 spans 13 amino acids. V was clipped by 3 bases and J by 5 bases, with 8 bases between them.

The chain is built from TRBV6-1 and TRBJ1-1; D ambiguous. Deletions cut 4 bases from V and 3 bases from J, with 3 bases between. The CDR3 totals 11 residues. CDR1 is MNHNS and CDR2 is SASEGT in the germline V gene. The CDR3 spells CASSAYTEAFF. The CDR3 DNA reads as TGTGCCAGCAGTGCATACACTGAAGCTTTCTTT.

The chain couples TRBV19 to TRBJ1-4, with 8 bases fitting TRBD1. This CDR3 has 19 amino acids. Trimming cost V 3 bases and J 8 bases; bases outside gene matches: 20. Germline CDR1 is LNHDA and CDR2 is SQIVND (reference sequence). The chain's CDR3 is CASSIIILAHGQGKEKLFF. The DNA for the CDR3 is TGTGCCAGTAGTATTATCATCCTCGCCCATGGACAGGGAAAAGAAAAACTGTTTTTT.

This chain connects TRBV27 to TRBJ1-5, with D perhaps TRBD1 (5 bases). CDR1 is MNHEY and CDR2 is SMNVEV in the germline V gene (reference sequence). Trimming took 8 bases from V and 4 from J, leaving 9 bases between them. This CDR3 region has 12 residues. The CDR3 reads CASGGPNQPQHF. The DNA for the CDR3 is TGTGCCAGCGGGGGACCGAATCAGCCCCAGCATTTT.